This TCR beta chain was identified in a study of early T cells in non-severe SARS-CoV-2 infection. Study overall: Whole-blood bulk RNA, unsorted, was sequenced, and chains were unpaired.

Note on this clonotype: Its target is not known.

CDR3 length: 13 amino acids. Trimming removed 6 bases at V and 12 bases at J, with 18 bases between. Germline CDR1 and CDR2: MNHEY and SVGEGT. Overall study results and limits: Sequences matched to VDJdb favored anti-spike CD8 responses, while private and CD4 specificities were missed.

TCRdb redid the calling of the 5' RACE reads with MiXCR, one entry per CDR3 protein. The data show around 77,000 distinct CDR3 sequences, 9.5% to 15% seen once. The chain recombines TRBV6-2 or TRBV6-3 with TRBJ2-1; possible D gene TRBD2, 7 bases. The sequence derives from an adult who was a healthcare worker with PCR-confirmed SARS-CoV-2 infection or an uninfected control (not recorded which). The donor label of this sample is uncertain. Sequenced here: whole blood, sampled at baseline. The CDR3 loop reads CASSIWGGRRQFF. The CDR3 bases are TGTGCCAGCAGCATATGGGGGGGGCGCAGGCAGTTCTTC.